This T cell receptor (beta chain) was sequenced for a study of technical replicates of blood from a few donors. Sequencing used immunoSEQ multiplex PCR; TCRdb keeps in-frame clones, though not all of them. Among tens of thousands of clones listed, 90% to 95% were seen once. Germline loops: CDR1 SGHRS, CDR2 YFSETQ. V gave up 3 bases and J gave up 0 bases; unmatched junction bases: 4. The CDR3 is 15 residues long. The sequenced material came from T cells isolated from PBMCs. V is TRBV5-1 and J is TRBJ1-1; 8 bases line up with TRBD1. The origin of this receptor is a human donor in good health. The CDR3: CASSWSGGMNTEAFF. The CDR3 nucleotides are TGCGCCAGCAGCTGGTCAGGGGGCATGAACACTGAAGCTTTCTTT.